The entry that follows covers one T cell receptor beta chain sequence. The antigen remains undetermined. The sample belongs to a study of radiation and T cells in renal cell carcinoma. The study, taken as a whole, reports: From baseline, blood top tumor clonotypes peaked at 2 weeks post-radiation. Pretreatment tumor biopsies were lacking, so baseline clonotypes are unknown.

The CDR3 has 15 residues. After removal of 3 bases from V and 8 bases from J, the junction contained 13 bases not matched to a gene. In germline, CDR1 is SGHAT, CDR2 FQDESV (reference sequence). Documented time point: blood 2 weeks post-SBRT. Treatment denoted: 15 Gy SBRT to primary tumor, nephrectomy 4 weeks later. After SBRT, blood was collected at 2 and 4 weeks, plus baseline. The tumor was a clear cell renal cell carcinoma. TCRdb's copy holds only in-frame clones and misses some; the assay was immunoSEQ multiplex PCR. The table shows roughly 150,000 clones, with over 80% occurring only once. Sample: blood, taken from a patient whose treatment included radiotherapy and nephrectomy. The chain recombines TRBV11-1 with TRBJ2-7, with TRBD2 identical over 7 bases. The TCR was taken from a woman aged 50 to 60 with renal cell carcinoma. The CDR3 here is CASSFRGGQQSQQYF. DNA for the CDR3: TGTGCCAGCAGCTTCCGCGGGGGTCAACAGTCCCAGCAGTACTTC.